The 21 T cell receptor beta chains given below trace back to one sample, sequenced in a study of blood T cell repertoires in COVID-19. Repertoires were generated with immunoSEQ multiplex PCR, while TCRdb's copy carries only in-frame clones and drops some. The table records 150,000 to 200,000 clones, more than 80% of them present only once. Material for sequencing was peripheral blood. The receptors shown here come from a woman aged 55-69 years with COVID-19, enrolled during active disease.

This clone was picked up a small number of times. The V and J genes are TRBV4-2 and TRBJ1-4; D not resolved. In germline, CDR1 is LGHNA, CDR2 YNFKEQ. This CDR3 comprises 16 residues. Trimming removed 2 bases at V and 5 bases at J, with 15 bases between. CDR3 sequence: CASSQTPGDENEKLFF. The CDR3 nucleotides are TGTGCCAGCAGCCAAACCCCGGGAGACGAAAATGAAAAACTGTTTTTT.

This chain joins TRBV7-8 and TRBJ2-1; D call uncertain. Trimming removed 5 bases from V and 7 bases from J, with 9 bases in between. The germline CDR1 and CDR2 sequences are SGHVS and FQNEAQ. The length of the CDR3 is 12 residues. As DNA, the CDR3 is TGTGCCAGCAGCCCCGCTAGGAATGAGCAGTTCTTC. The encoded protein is CASSPARNEQFF.

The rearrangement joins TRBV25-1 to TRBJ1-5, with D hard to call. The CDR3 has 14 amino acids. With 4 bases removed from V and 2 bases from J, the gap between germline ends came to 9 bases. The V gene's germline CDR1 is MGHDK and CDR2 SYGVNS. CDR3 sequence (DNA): TGTGCCAGCAGTGGAGGTAACGGCAATCAGCCCCAGCATTTT. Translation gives CASSGGNGNQPQHF. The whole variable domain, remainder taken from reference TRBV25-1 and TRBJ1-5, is EADIYQTPRYLVIGTGKKITLECSQTMGHDKMYWYQQDPGMELHLIHYSYGVNSTEKGDLSSESTVSRIRTEHFPLTLESARPSHTSQYLCASSGGNGNQPQHFGDGTRLSIL.

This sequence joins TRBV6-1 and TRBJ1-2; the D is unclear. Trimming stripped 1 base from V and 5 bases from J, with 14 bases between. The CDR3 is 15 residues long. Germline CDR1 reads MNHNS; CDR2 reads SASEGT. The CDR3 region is CASSEVFAGWYGYTF. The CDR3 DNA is TGTGCCAGCAGTGAAGTTTTTGCGGGATGGTATGGCTACACCTTC.

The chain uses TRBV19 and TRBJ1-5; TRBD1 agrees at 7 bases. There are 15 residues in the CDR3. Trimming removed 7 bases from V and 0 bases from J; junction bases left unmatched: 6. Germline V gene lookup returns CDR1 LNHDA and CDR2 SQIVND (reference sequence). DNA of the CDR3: TGTGCCAGTACCACGACAGGGCTTAGCAATCAGCCCCAGCATTTT. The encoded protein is CASTTTGLSNQPQHF. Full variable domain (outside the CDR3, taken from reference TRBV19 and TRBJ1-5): DGGITQSPKYLFRKEGQNVTLSCEQNLNHDAMYWYRQDPGQGLRLIYYSQIVNDFQKGDIAEGYSVSREKKESFPLTVTSAQKNPTAFYLCASTTTGLSNQPQHFGDGTRLSIL.

CDR3 sequence: CASSYRDRDGYTF. The CDR3, as DNA: TGTGCCAGCAGCTATCGCGACAGGGATGGCTACACCTTC. This rearrangement joins TRBV6-1 to TRBJ1-2; 7 bases match TRBD1. V gave up 6 bases and J gave up 6 bases; unmatched junction bases: 7. Germline lookup yields CDR1 MNHNS and CDR2 SASEGT. The CDR3 has 13 amino acids.

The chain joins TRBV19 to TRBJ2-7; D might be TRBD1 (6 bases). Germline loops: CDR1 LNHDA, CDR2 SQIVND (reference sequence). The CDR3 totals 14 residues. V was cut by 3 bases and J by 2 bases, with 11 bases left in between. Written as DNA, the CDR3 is TGTGCCAGTAGTATGCAGGGGAGTACCTACGAGCAGTACTTC. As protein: CASSMQGSTYEQYF.

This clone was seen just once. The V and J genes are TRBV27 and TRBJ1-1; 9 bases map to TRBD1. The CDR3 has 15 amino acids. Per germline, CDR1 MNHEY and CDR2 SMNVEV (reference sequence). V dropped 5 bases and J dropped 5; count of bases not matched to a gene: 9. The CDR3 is CASSPVDRGTTEAFF. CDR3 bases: TGTGCCAGCAGTCCGGTTGACAGGGGGACGACTGAAGCTTTCTTT.

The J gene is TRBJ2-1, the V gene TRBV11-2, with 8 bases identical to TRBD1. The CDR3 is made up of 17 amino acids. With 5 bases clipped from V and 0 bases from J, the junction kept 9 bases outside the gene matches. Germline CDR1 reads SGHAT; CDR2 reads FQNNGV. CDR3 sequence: CASSRSRQGSSYNEQFF. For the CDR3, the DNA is TGTGCCAGCAGCCGATCCCGACAGGGGAGCTCCTACAATGAGCAGTTCTTC.

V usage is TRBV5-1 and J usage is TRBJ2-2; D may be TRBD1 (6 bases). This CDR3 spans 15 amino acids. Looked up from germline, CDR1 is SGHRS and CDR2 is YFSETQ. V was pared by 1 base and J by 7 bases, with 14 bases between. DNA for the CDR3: TGCGCCAGCAGCTTGATACAGGGTTACAGCGGGGAGCTGTTTTTT. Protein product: CASSLIQGYSGELFF.

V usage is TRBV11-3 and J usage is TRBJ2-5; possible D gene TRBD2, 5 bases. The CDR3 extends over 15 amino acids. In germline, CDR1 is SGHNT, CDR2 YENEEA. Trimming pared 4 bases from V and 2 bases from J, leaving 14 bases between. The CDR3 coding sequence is TGTGCCAGCAGCTCCGCATCGGGGTCTCAAGAGACCCAGTACTTC. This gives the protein CASSSASGSQETQYF. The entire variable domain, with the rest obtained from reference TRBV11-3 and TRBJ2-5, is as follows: EAGVVQSPRYKIIEKKQPVAFWCNPISGHNTLYWYLQNLGQGPELLIRYENEEAVDDSQLPKDRFSAERLKGVDSTLKIQPAELGDSAVYLCASSSASGSQETQYFGPGTRLLVL.

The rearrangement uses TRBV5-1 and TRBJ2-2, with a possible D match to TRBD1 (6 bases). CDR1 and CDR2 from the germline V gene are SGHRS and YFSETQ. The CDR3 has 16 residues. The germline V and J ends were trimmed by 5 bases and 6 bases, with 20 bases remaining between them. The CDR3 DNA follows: TGCGCCAGCAGTGGAGGAAATAGAGGGGGATCCGGGGAGCTGTTTTTT. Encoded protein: CASSGGNRGGSGELFF.

The CDR3 DNA is TGTGCCAGCAGGGGACAGGGAGACACCGGGGAGCTGTTTTTT. Protein: CASRGQGDTGELFF. The gene calls are TRBV6-5 and TRBJ2-2; 9 nucleotides align to TRBD1. This CDR3 has 14 amino acids. With 6 bases clipped from V and 3 bases from J, the junction kept 2 bases outside the gene matches. CDR1 MNHEY and CDR2 SVGAGI come from the germline V gene.

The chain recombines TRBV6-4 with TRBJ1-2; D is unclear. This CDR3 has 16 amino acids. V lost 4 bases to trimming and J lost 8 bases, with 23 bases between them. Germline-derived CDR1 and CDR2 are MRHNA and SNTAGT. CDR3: CASSVPLASRGWGYTF. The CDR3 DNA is TGTGCCAGCAGTGTCCCCCTGGCCAGTCGGGGTTGGGGCTACACCTTC.

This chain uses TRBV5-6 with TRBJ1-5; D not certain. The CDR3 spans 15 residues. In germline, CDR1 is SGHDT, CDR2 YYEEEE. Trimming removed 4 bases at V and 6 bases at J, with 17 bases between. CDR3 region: CASSGGKGAGQPQHF. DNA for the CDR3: TGTGCCAGCAGCGGTGGGAAGGGCGCGGGTCAGCCCCAGCATTTT.

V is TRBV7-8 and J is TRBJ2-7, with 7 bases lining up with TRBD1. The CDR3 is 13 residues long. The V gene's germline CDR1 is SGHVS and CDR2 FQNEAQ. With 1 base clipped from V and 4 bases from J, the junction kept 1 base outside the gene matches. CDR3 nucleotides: TGTGCCAGCAGCTTAGGCAGGGGGTACGAGCAGTACTTC. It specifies CASSLGRGYEQYF.

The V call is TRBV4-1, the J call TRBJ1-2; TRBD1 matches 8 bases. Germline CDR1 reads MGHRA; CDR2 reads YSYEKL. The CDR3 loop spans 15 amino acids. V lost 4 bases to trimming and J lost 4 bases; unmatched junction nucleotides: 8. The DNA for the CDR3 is TGCGCCAGCAGCCTTGAGGACAGGGTCACCTATGGCTACACCTTC. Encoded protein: CASSLEDRVTYGYTF.

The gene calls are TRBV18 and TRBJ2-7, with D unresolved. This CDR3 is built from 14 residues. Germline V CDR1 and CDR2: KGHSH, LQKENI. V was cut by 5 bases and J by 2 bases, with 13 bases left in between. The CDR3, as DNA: TGTGCCAGCTCAGGAGACTCGAGACCCTACGAGCAGTACTTC. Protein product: CASSGDSRPYEQYF.

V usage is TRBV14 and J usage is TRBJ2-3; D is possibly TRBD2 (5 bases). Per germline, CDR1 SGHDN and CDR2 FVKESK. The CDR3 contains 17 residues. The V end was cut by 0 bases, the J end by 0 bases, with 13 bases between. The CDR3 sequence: CASSQEGRGYSTDTQYF. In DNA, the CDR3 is TGTGCCAGCAGCCAAGAAGGACGAGGGTACAGCACAGATACGCAGTATTTT.

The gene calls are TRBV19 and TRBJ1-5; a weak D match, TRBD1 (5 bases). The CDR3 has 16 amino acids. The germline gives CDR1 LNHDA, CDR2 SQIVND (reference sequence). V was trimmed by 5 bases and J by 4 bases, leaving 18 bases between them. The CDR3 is CASSSLGGITNQPQHF. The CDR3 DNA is TGTGCCAGTAGTTCCTTGGGGGGGATTACAAATCAGCCCCAGCATTTT. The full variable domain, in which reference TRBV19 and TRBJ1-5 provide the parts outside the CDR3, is DGGITQSPKYLFRKEGQNVTLSCEQNLNHDAMYWYRQDPGQGLRLIYYSQIVNDFQKGDIAEGYSVSREKKESFPLTVTSAQKNPTAFYLCASSSLGGITNQPQHFGDGTRLSIL.

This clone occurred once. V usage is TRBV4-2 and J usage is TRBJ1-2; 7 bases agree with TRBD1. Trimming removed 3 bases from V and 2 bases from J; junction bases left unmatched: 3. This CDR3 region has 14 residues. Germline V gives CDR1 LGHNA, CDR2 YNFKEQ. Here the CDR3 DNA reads TGTGCCAGCAGCCAGAAGACAGGGAACTATGGCTACACCTTC. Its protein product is CASSQKTGNYGYTF.